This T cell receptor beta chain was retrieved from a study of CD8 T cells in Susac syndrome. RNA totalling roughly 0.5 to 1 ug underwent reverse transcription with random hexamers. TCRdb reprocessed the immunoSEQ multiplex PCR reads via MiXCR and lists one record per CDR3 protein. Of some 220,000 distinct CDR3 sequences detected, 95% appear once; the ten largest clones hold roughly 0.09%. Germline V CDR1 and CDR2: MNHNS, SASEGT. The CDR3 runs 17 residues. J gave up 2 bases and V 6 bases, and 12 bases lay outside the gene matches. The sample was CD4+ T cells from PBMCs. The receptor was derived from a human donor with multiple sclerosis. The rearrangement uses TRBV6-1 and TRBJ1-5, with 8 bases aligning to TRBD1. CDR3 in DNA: TGTGCCAGCAGGGACAGGGCTTTTATAGTCGGCAATCAGCCCCAGCATTTT. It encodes CASRDRAFIVGNQPQHF.